The 28 T cell receptor beta chains reported below all come from one sample, sequenced in a study of metastatic and nonmetastatic thyroid tumors. TCRdb re-called the PCR reads with MiXCR. There are roughly 72,000 clones in the sample; less than 20% occur only once, and roughly 13% lies in the top ten. Among the patients, none had received any treatment before thyroid surgery. The sequenced sample consisted of blood. The receptors stem from a female donor with papillary thyroid cancer or a benign thyroid nodule (not recorded which). Some clones in this sample may be carry-over from other donors' samples.

This clone showed up many times. The CDR3 bases are TGTGCCAGCGAAAACACCGGGGAGCTGTTTTTT. Protein sequence: CASENTGELFF. The chain is built from TRBV18 and TRBJ2-2; D remains unclear. V shed 8 bases and J shed 2 bases, with 3 bases lying between them. Germline V lookup: CDR1 KGHSH, CDR2 LQKENI. The CDR3 consists of 11 residues.

This chain uses TRBV20-1 with TRBJ2-7; 7 bases fit TRBD2. Per germline, CDR1 DFQATT and CDR2 SNEGSKA (reference sequence). There are 15 residues in the CDR3. Losses at the gene ends were 5 bases for V and 3 bases for J; bases not matched to a gene: 13. The chain's CDR3 is CSAAASGKPSYEQYF. As DNA, the CDR3 is TGCAGTGCTGCGGCGAGCGGGAAGCCCAGCTACGAGCAGTACTTC.

There are many counts of this clone. The rearrangement joins TRBV7-8 to TRBJ2-7, with D possibly called TRBD1 or TRBD2 (5 bases each). The CDR3 extends over 12 amino acids. Germline CDR1 reads SGHVS; CDR2 reads FQNEAQ. Deletions cut 0 bases from V and 5 bases from J, with 5 bases between. CDR3: CASSLAGHEQYF. As DNA, the CDR3 is TGTGCCAGCAGCTTAGCGGGACACGAGCAGTACTTC.

This clone was seen repeatedly, ten times or more. The V and J genes are TRBV3-1 and TRBJ2-7, with TRBD2 as a possible D gene (6 bases). The germline CDR1 and CDR2 sequences are LGHDT and YNNKEL (reference sequence). The germline V and J ends were trimmed by 4 bases and 2 bases, with 15 bases remaining between them. CDR3 length: 15 residues. The CDR3 nucleotides are TGTGCCAGCAGCCCGCTCCTAGGAGGGGCCTACGAGCAGTACTTC. Amino acid sequence: CASSPLLGGAYEQYF.

This rearrangement joins TRBV30 to TRBJ1-6; D ambiguous. This CDR3 contains 11 residues. V was pared by 0 bases and J by 14 bases, with 8 bases between. Per the germline V gene, CDR1 is GTSNPN and CDR2 is SVGIG (reference sequence). DNA for the CDR3: TGTGCCTGGAGTGTAAAGTGGTCCCTCCACTTT. This encodes CAWSVKWSLHF.

This clone came up a few times. It is likely a read error, because the conserved phenylalanine at the end of the CDR3 is missing. The J gene is TRBJ1-2, the V gene TRBV30; D unclear. Between the trimmed V and J ends, which lost 3 bases and 5 bases, there was a span of 7 bases. This CDR3 contains 11 residues. The germline V gene encodes CDR1 GTSNPN and CDR2 SVGIG (reference sequence). This CDR3 reads CAWSVAYGYTL. The CDR3 bases are TGTGCCTGGAGCGTAGCTTATGGCTACACCCTC.

This clone showed up many times. The CDR3 nucleotides read TGTGCCAGCAGCCTACAATTAATACTATTCACAGATACGCAGTATTTT. As protein: CASSLQLILFTDTQYF. The V and J genes are TRBV28 and TRBJ2-3; D is unresolved. This CDR3 comprises 16 residues. Germline V gene data show CDR1 as MDHEN and CDR2 as SYDVKM. V lost 6 bases and J 2 bases, leaving 18 bases between the germline ends.

This clone was seen repeatedly, ten times or more. The chain combines TRBV24-1 with TRBJ2-3; 8 bases match TRBD2. With 0 bases clipped from V and 2 bases from J, the junction kept 6 bases outside the gene matches. Per germline, CDR1 KGHDR and CDR2 SFDVKD. The CDR3 sequence is 17 residues long. The CDR3 reads CATSDLESGGLTDTQYF. DNA for the CDR3: TGTGCCACCAGTGATTTGGAGAGCGGGGGCCTCACAGATACGCAGTATTTT.

There are many counts of this clone. V gene TRBV6-1 combines with J gene TRBJ1-1, with TRBD1 matching over 10 bases. The CDR3 is 13 residues long. After removal of 6 bases from V and 9 bases from J, the junction contained 7 bases not matched to a gene. Germline V lookup: CDR1 MNHNS, CDR2 SASEGT. CDR3 DNA sequence: TGTGCCAGCAGACTGACAGGGGGCCGCCAAGCTTTCTTT. It encodes CASRLTGGRQAFF.

This clone came up many times. This may stem from a read error, because a much larger clone lies one nucleotide away. At the DNA level, this CDR3 is encoded by other sequences in the same sample as well. This rearrangement joins TRBV6-1 to TRBJ2-2; no definite D call. The V end lost 0 bases, the J end lost 3 bases, and 2 bases lay between the germline ends. CDR1 and CDR2 (germline): MNHNS, SASEGT. The CDR3 has 13 amino acids. The CDR3 protein is CASSEADTGELFF. The CDR3 DNA follows: TGTGCCAGCAGTGAAGCGGACACCGGGGAGCTGTTTTTT.

In this sample, this clone turned up many times. The same CDR3 is also encoded by other DNA sequences in this sample. This rearrangement joins TRBV10-3 to TRBJ1-1; D possibly corresponds to TRBD1 (5 bases). V was pared by 11 bases and J by 0 bases, with 19 bases between. The CDR3 covers 15 residues. Germline CDR1 reads ENHRY; CDR2 reads SYGVKD. The CDR3 spells CAGAPGGELNTEAFF. CDR3 nucleotides: TGTGCCGGCGCGCCGGGGGGAGAGCTGAACACTGAAGCTTTCTTT.

This clone has ten or more counts. This sequence joins TRBV5-1 and TRBJ1-5, with TRBD1 as a possible D gene (5 bases). This CDR3 has 14 amino acids. The ends were cut back, 4 bases at V and 5 bases at J, with 13 bases in the middle. The germline gives CDR1 SGHRS, CDR2 YFSETQ. CDR3 amino acids: CASSPGQTHQPQHF. The CDR3 coding sequence is TGCGCCAGCAGCCCCGGACAAACCCATCAGCCCCAGCATTTT.

There are many counts of this clone. The chain combines TRBV6-5 with TRBJ2-1; 7 positions agree with TRBD2. Germline-derived CDR1 and CDR2 are MNHEY and SVGAGI. The length of the CDR3 is 16 residues. Trimming took 0 bases from V and 7 from J; bases not matched to a gene: 9. The CDR3 loop is CASSYSGLPLRNEQFF. The CDR3 region has the DNA TGTGCCAGCAGTTACTCGGGACTACCTCTGAGGAATGAGCAGTTCTTC.

A remark on this clone: The junction departs from the called germline gene at one end, perhaps through a read error. Within the sample, other DNA sequences also encode this same CDR3. The V gene is TRBV20-1, the J gene TRBJ1-1; no firm D call. The CDR3 length is 15 residues. Germline loops: CDR1 DFQATT, CDR2 SNEGSKA (reference sequence). The CDR3 region is CSARDLARTGDEAFF. In DNA form, the CDR3 reads TGCAGTGCTAGAGATTTGGCGCGGACTGGCGATGAAGCCTTCTTT.

This clone has a count of ten or more. The J gene is TRBJ2-3, the V gene TRBV28, with 8 nucleotides matching TRBD2. The germline CDR1 and CDR2 sequences are MDHEN and SYDVKM. The V segment lost 1 base and the J segment 0 bases; nucleotides outside the gene matches: 6. The CDR3 loop spans 17 amino acids. The CDR3: CASSLFSGIASTDTQYF. CDR3 DNA sequence: TGTGCCAGCAGTTTATTTAGCGGGATTGCTAGCACAGATACGCAGTATTTT.

There are a few counts of this clone. The CDR3 sequence: CASSIVRDYEQYF. CDR3 DNA sequence: TGTGCCAGTAGTATAGTTAGGGATTACGAGCAGTACTTC. V is TRBV19 and J is TRBJ2-7; D gene uncertain. Germline V gene data show CDR1 as LNHDA and CDR2 as SQIVND (reference sequence). The V and J ends lost 1 base and 4 bases respectively, with 8 bases between them. This CDR3 region has 13 residues.

This clone was found many times. The rearrangement links TRBV6-6 to TRBJ1-1; possibly TRBD1 for D (5 bases). The CDR3 extends over 14 amino acids. The V end was cut by 2 bases, the J end by 1 base, with 8 bases between. Per germline, CDR1 MNHNY and CDR2 SVGAGI (reference sequence). CDR3 nucleotides: TGTGCCAGCAGTTACCCCGGACAGAACACTGAAGCTTTCTTT. The encoded protein is CASSYPGQNTEAFF.

The table lists this clone with a count of one. V usage is TRBV20-1 and J usage is TRBJ2-1; 7 nucleotides match TRBD2. Losses at the gene ends were 0 bases for V and 6 bases for J; bases not matched to a gene: 11. Germline V gene sequence: CDR1 DFQATT, CDR2 SNEGSKA (reference sequence). This CDR3 has 16 amino acids. The CDR3 region is CSARDMLRGRSNEQFF. Written as DNA, the CDR3 is TGCAGTGCTAGAGATATGTTGCGGGGGAGGAGCAATGAGCAGTTCTTC.

V usage is TRBV30 and J usage is TRBJ1-1, with D possibly being TRBD1 (6 bases). Germline V CDR1 and CDR2: GTSNPN, SVGIG (reference sequence). V was pared by 0 bases and J by 1 base, with 15 bases between. This CDR3 is built from 16 residues. This CDR3 is CAWSVWRARGNTEAFF. CDR3 coding DNA: TGTGCCTGGAGTGTATGGAGGGCCAGGGGGAACACTGAAGCTTTCTTT. Complete variable domain (other parts from reference TRBV30 and TRBJ1-1): SQTIHQWPATLVQPVGSPLSLECTVEGTSNPNLYWYRQAAGRGLQLLFYSVGIGQISSEVPQNLSASRPQDRQFILSSKKLLLSDSGFYLCAWSVWRARGNTEAFFGQGTRLTVV.

The rearrangement uses TRBV5-4 and TRBJ1-1, with 8 bases lining up with TRBD1. This CDR3 is 15 amino acids long. Germline V gene sequence: CDR1 SGHNT, CDR2 YYREEE (reference sequence). The ends lost 2 bases at V and 1 base at J; junction bases unmatched: 4. CDR3 region: CASSLPTGGNTEAFF. In DNA, the CDR3 is TGTGCCAGCAGCTTACCCACAGGGGGGAACACTGAAGCTTTCTTT. The full variable domain, rest sourced from reference TRBV5-4 and TRBJ1-1, is ETGVTQSPTHLIKTRGQQVTLRCSSQSGHNTVSWYQQALGQGPQFIFQYYREEENGRGNFPPRFSGLQFPNYSSELNVNALELDDSALYLCASSLPTGGNTEAFFGQGTRLTVV.

This clone was seen many times. CDR3 in amino acids: CASRTSRSEAFF. In nucleotides, the CDR3 is TGTGCCAGCAGAACAAGCCGTAGTGAAGCTTTCTTT. This chain uses TRBV28 with TRBJ1-1, with D unclear. Germline V gene data show CDR1 as MDHEN and CDR2 as SYDVKM. The CDR3 covers 12 residues. Trimming left V 6 bases short and J 7 bases short, with 12 bases between.

This clone was detected ten times or more. The V call is TRBV19, the J call TRBJ1-1; 7 positions agree with TRBD1. Per germline, CDR1 LNHDA and CDR2 SQIVND (reference sequence). V was pared by 5 bases and J by 1 base, with 10 bases of the junction left unmatched. There are 16 residues in the CDR3. The CDR3: CASSVTGASPNTEAFF. The CDR3 nucleotides are TGTGCCAGTAGTGTCACAGGGGCCAGCCCGAACACTGAAGCTTTCTTT.

The chain uses TRBV11-2 and TRBJ1-6; D is unresolved. The CDR3 has 16 amino acids. The germline V and J ends were trimmed by 5 bases and 1 base, with 12 bases remaining between them. In germline, CDR1 is SGHAT, CDR2 FQNNGV. The CDR3 sequence is CASSQQWVSYNSPLHF. The CDR3 DNA sequence: TGTGCCAGCAGCCAACAGTGGGTGTCCTATAATTCACCCCTCCACTTT.

There are many counts of this clone. The chain links TRBV7-9 to TRBJ2-7; D may be TRBD1 (6 bases). This CDR3 has 14 residues. V dropped 5 bases and J dropped 3 bases, with 14 bases sitting between them. Germline-derived CDR1 and CDR2 are SEHNR and FQNEAQ (reference sequence). The CDR3 DNA follows: TGTGCCAGCAGCCCGACCGGGACATACTACGAGCAGTACTTC. It encodes CASSPTGTYYEQYF.

J is TRBJ2-2 and V is TRBV19; D ambiguous. The germline V gene has CDR1 LNHDA and CDR2 SQIVND (reference sequence). V gave up 2 bases and J gave up 1 base, with 11 bases separating them. CDR3 length: 16 residues. Here the CDR3 DNA reads TGTGCCAGTAGTATATCGGAAAGGGTGAACACCGGGGAGCTGTTTTTT. It translates to CASSISERVNTGELFF.

This clone showed up many times. This chain uses TRBV7-8 with TRBJ2-3; D could derive from TRBD1 or TRBD2 (5 bases each). CDR1 and CDR2 (germline): SGHVS, FQNEAQ. The ends were cut back, 3 bases at V and 0 bases at J, with 16 bases in the middle. The CDR3 spans 17 residues. The CDR3 reads CASSFLGSGSSTDTQYF. DNA of the CDR3: TGTGCCAGCAGCTTCCTCGGCTCAGGGAGTAGCACAGATACGCAGTATTTT.

This clone has at least ten counts. This chain uses TRBV7-9 with TRBJ1-4; tentative D call: TRBD1 (6 bases). Trimming took 6 bases from V and 6 from J, leaving 8 bases between them. The CDR3 covers 12 residues. Germline CDR1 is SEHNR and CDR2 is FQNEAQ (reference sequence). The CDR3: CASSRTDEKLFF. In DNA, the CDR3 is TGTGCCAGCAGTCGGACAGATGAAAAACTGTTTTTT. The full variable domain, with the rest looked up from reference TRBV7-9 and TRBJ1-4, is DTGVSQNPRHKITKRGQNVTFRCDPISEHNRLYWYRQTLGQGPEFLTYFQNEAQLEKSRLLSDRFSAERPKGSFSTLEIQRTEQGDSAMYLCASSRTDEKLFFGSGTQLSVL.

This clone was seen ten or more times. This chain connects TRBV5-1 to TRBJ2-6; the D is unclear. Trimming took off 3 bases at V and 4 bases at J, with 8 bases between the two ends. Germline CDR1 is SGHRS and CDR2 is YFSETQ. This CDR3 region has 14 residues. The CDR3 reads CASSSSTGANVLTF. CDR3 in DNA: TGCGCCAGCAGCTCCAGTACCGGGGCCAACGTCCTGACTTTC.